This T cell receptor beta chain originates from a study of regulatory T cells in long-lasting Graves disease (dated by TCRdb to the early 2020s). Concerning the study at large: In the newly diagnosed Graves' disease group, patients had been taking antithyroid drugs for less than 3 months. This study used TCR sequencing and RNA sequencing of peripheral blood to compare persistent Graves' disease patients against newly diagnosed Graves' disease patients. The study was conducted in China and was registered as a clinical trial. A total of some 35 samples underwent TCR sequencing: approximately 13 from persistent and roughly 20 from newly diagnosed Graves' disease patients. Points the paper makes about the study in general: The authors noted that the small sample size was a limitation that may lower accuracy. The study examined only peripheral blood because the primary lesion, thyroid tissue, could not be accessed. Preferential use of TRBV28, TRBJ1-2 and TRBJ2-5 was observed in persistent disease, whereas TRBV20-1 and TRBJ2-1 were favored in newly diagnosed disease. Persistent patients shared more public clonotypes among themselves (roughly 2,700) than newly diagnosed patients did (more than 850). Only the TCR beta chain was sequenced and analyzed. Lower TCR Shannon entropy and fewer highly expanded clones were observed in persistent Graves' disease patients than in newly diagnosed patients, which suggested clonal expansion.

This clonotype has more than one count but fewer than ten. The antigen it binds to is not known. A junction end diverges from the germline sequence, so it may reflect a read error. The protocol used for the library was multiplex PCR. The listed sequencing device is Illumina HiSeq 4000. CDR3 regions were amplified by Arm-PCR with iRepertoire HTBI primers to construct TCR beta libraries. PCR products were gel purified before sequencing. Turning to the authors' computational methods: Across samples, 55 to 80 TRBV and 14 TRBJ segments were identified and used for gene usage analysis of CDR3 amino acid clonotypes. COPE and FqMerger were used to merge the filtered high-quality paired reads into contigs. BLAST was used to align contigs to IMGT TRBV, TRBD and TRBJ reference genes, and CDR3 was defined according to IMGT. Highly expanded clones were defined as clonotypes with a frequency above 0.1%. Repertoire diversity was measured by Shannon entropy, and V-J evenness by the Gini coefficient. Public clonotypes were defined as clonotypes shared by more than one individual. In-frame beta chains were kept once TCRdb had trimmed the public reads at Q25 with fastp and called clones with MiXCR. Rows are unified per CDR3 protein, each entry keeping the most common DNA and genes. TCRdb assigned the V and J calls; the authors' analysis was not used. The sample yields some 500,000 distinct CDR3 sequences; roughly 16% were counted once. The ten largest clonotypes hold roughly 25% of the sample.

The time point label for this specimen denotes: newly diagnosed GD, antithyroid drugs for less than 3 months. For both TCR sequencing and RNA sequencing, RNA was extracted from PBMCs using TRIzol. The diagnosis of Graves' disease was made according to American Thyroid Association guidelines. Recruitment of patients was carried out at an endocrinology department in Xi'an, China. From each patient, nine milliliters of peripheral blood was collected into an EDTA anticoagulant tube. Ficoll Paque Plus density gradient separation was used to isolate PBMCs, and no additional T cell sorting was done. An Agilent 2100 Bioanalyzer and agarose gel were used to check RNA quality, while a NanoDrop 2000 measured RNA concentration. The CDR3, from cysteine to phenylalanine, totals 13 residues. The only DNA kept is the CDR3, 39 bases in frame from the first base. From a lookup of the germline V gene, CDR1 and CDR2 are MDHEN and SYDVKM.

These data were also reused for a study on T cells in Graves' hyperthyroidism and ophthalmopathy. As the second publication notes: A patient counted as having stable Graves' hyperthyroidism if no progression to ophthalmopathy occurred over 18 months of follow-up. The hyperthyroidism patients were between 18 and 65 years old and newly diagnosed, with a disease duration of less than 2 months. Patients with uncontrolled infections, other autoimmune diseases, pregnancy or lactation were excluded. Diagnoses were established on the basis of clinical symptoms, serum thyroxine and TRAb, thyroid ultrasound, and orbital computed tomography. The TCR CDR3 was subjected to a first round of RT-PCR using the HTBI primer set and the Qiagen OneStep RT-PCR kit. Blood samples also contained most of the expanded thyroid clonotypes (frequency above 0.001), which suggests that blood repertoires may reflect thyroid immune responses. In cross-validation, a model built on a 13 V-J signature told ophthalmopathy apart from stable hyperthyroidism with over 85% sensitivity and roughly 81% specificity, and in testing the same model reached 80%/75%. In validation, progression to ophthalmopathy was predicted by the model with 70% to 71% sensitivity and 72% to 85% specificity, a median of 6.5 months before onset. To identify distinguishing TCR V-J signatures, a discovery cohort of roughly 100 patients was used, comprising some 43 with Graves' ophthalmopathy and some 57 with stable Graves' hyperthyroidism. An independent validation cohort of 18 to 20 hyperthyroidism patients and approximately 15 patients who later progressed to ophthalmopathy tested prospective prediction of ophthalmopathy. The 100 discovery patients were randomly divided into training and test sets at a 7:3 ratio. In addition, the study compared T-cell repertoires in thyroid tissue and in blood from about 6 Graves' hyperthyroidism patients. After blood sampling, hyperthyroidism patients were treated with methimazole at a starting dose of 30 mg daily, and ophthalmopathy patients were treated with high-dose intravenous methylprednisolone. Libraries were constructed in a second round of multiplex PCR, after which size selection and purification were carried out. Sequencing of the libraries was done on an Illumina HiSeq2000 using paired-end 100 bp reads. Raw data were processed with SOAPnuke, discarding reads with adapters, uncalled bases, mean Phred below 15, or no exact constant-primer or identifier match. High-quality paired reads were merged with COPE v1.2.5, and unique nucleotide sequences were defined as clonotypes. MiTCR v1.1 was used to align clonotypes to the IMGT TRBV, TRBD and TRBJ reference segments. Analysis was restricted to V-J combinations with a frequency above 0.0001, which covered about 99% of repertoires. A TCS score was defined as the ratio between F50 (clonal expansion) and ExV (chaos), using BLOSUM62-based TCRdist between CDR3 peptides within each V-J. Welch's t-statistics and random forest reduced 514 V-J features to 10 to 15, which were used in a naive Bayes classifier (R e1071). No statistical method was used to set the sample size in advance, and investigators knew the group allocation. According to the paper, TCR Vbeta CDR3 sequencing was carried out on 135 peripheral blood samples, which came from 40 to 45 ophthalmopathy, 80 or so hyperthyroidism and about 17 progressor patients.

Sequenced material: peripheral blood mononuclear cells (PBMCs), taken at new diagnosis, from a patient treated with antithyroid drugs. Rearrangement joined TRBV28 to TRBJ2-3, and possibly TRBD2, on 7 matching bases. This TCR was recovered from a woman aged 40 to 65 with Graves disease. Donor details come from another sample of the same person, matched by shared clones. The CDR3 loop reads CVSAGASTDTQYF. The nucleotide sequence is given as TGCGTATCGGCGGGGGCTAGCACAGATACGCAGTATTTT.